Presented here are 22 T cell receptor beta chains from one specimen sequenced in a study of cytomegalovirus exposure and HLA in healthy donors. The primer mix had 60 Vbeta and 13 Jbeta primers. Data came from immunoSEQ multiplex PCR; TCRdb stores just in-frame clones and leaves some out. The sample lists 120,000 to 150,000 clones; 65% to 90% were seen once. The sample consisted of PBMCs. All receptors come from a female donor in good health and CMV-seronegative.

V usage is TRBV7-2 and J usage is TRBJ2-3, with 9 bases lining up with TRBD1. The CDR3 is 15 residues long. Germline V gene lookup returns CDR1 SGHTA and CDR2 FQGNSA. V lost 4 bases, J lost 6 bases, and 8 bases stayed unmatched. The CDR3 DNA is TGTGCCAGCAGCTCAGGACAGGGGCGGTGGGATACGCAGTATTTT. Protein: CASSSGQGRWDTQYF.

With respect to this clone: At the DNA level, this CDR3 is encoded by other sequences in the same sample as well. V gene TRBV11-2 combines with J gene TRBJ2-7; TRBD1 agrees at 9 bases. Germline V gene lookup returns CDR1 SGHAT and CDR2 FQNNGV. This CDR3 spans 14 amino acids. Trimming took 5 bases from V and 4 from J; bases not matched to a gene: 6. The chain's CDR3 is CASSPSTGGYEQYF. CDR3 nucleotide sequence: TGTGCCAGCAGCCCGTCGACAGGGGGGTACGAGCAGTACTTC.

This sequence joins TRBV19 and TRBJ1-1; possible D gene TRBD1, 6 bases. The ends were cut back, 2 bases at V and 3 bases at J, with 10 bases in the middle. The CDR3 runs to 14 residues. CDR1 LNHDA and CDR2 SQIVND come from the germline V gene (reference sequence). The CDR3 nucleotides are TGTGCCAGTAGTATATTGGACAGTTACACTGAAGCTTTCTTT. Its translation: CASSILDSYTEAFF.

This rearrangement joins TRBV28 to TRBJ2-2, with 12 bases that match TRBD2. Trimming cost V 8 bases and J 0 bases; bases outside gene matches: 1. The CDR3 has 15 residues. In germline, CDR1 is MDHEN, CDR2 SYDVKM. The CDR3, as DNA: TGTGCCAGCGGGACTAGCGGGCCGAACACCGGGGAGCTGTTTTTT. Protein product: CASGTSGPNTGELFF.

The chain combines TRBV9 with TRBJ2-6; TRBD2 is a possible D gene (6 bases). Between the trimmed V and J ends, which lost 3 bases and 2 bases, there was a span of 9 bases. The CDR3 runs to 15 residues. The V gene's germline CDR1 is SGDLS and CDR2 YYNGEE. CDR3 in amino acids: CASSARGTGANVLTF. In DNA form, the CDR3 reads TGTGCCAGCAGCGCGCGGGGTACTGGGGCCAACGTCCTGACTTTC.

This chain connects TRBV5-1 to TRBJ2-1; 9 bases fit TRBD2. V trimming: 4 bases; J trimming: 4 bases; junction bases outside the gene matches: 9. The CDR3 runs 16 residues. Germline CDR1 reads SGHRS; CDR2 reads YFSETQ. This CDR3 reads CASSPGAGGSYNEQFF. As DNA, the CDR3 is TGCGCCAGCAGCCCGGGAGCGGGAGGAAGTTACAATGAGCAGTTCTTC.

The V call is TRBV19, the J call TRBJ2-7; D gene unclear. Germline CDR1 reads LNHDA; CDR2 reads SQIVND (reference sequence). The CDR3 runs to 15 residues. V was trimmed by 1 base and J by 2 bases, leaving 12 bases between them. CDR3 DNA sequence: TGTGCCAGTAGTATAGGAGCTAGTACCACCTACGAGCAGTACTTC. This codes for CASSIGASTTYEQYF.

J is TRBJ2-3 and V is TRBV28, with TRBD2 as a possible D gene (6 bases). There are 16 residues in the CDR3. Between the trimmed V and J ends, which lost 8 bases and 2 bases, there was a span of 20 bases. CDR1 and CDR2 (germline): MDHEN, SYDVKM. CDR3 nucleotide sequence: TGTGCCAGCCTCGAACCGGGACTCCCACCCACAGATACGCAGTATTTT. Its protein product is CASLEPGLPPTDTQYF. Full variable domain (outside the CDR3, taken from reference TRBV28 and TRBJ2-3): DVKVTQSSRYLVKRTGEKVFLECVQDMDHENMFWYRQDPGLGLRLIYFSYDVKMKEKGDIPEGYSVSREKKERFSLILESASTNQTSMYLCASLEPGLPPTDTQYFGPGTRLTVL.

There are a few counts of this clone. This chain uses TRBV25-1 with TRBJ1-4; the D gene is possibly TRBD1 (5 bases). Germline-derived CDR1 and CDR2 are MGHDK and SYGVNS. V was pared by 3 bases and J by 8 bases, with 13 bases between. The CDR3 sequence is 14 residues long. CDR3 DNA: TGTGCCAGCAGTGAGGTCAGGGAGGGCGAAAAACTGTTTTTT. It translates to CASSEVREGEKLFF.

This chain connects TRBV7-2 to TRBJ2-2; no reliable D call. CDR1 SGHTA and CDR2 FQGNSA come from the germline V gene. The CDR3 is 14 amino acids. V was trimmed by 3 bases and J by 8 bases, leaving 13 bases between them. In DNA form, the CDR3 reads TGTGCCAGCAGCTTTATCGGGTCGCGGGGGGAGCTGTTTTTT. Its protein is CASSFIGSRGELFF.

The V and J genes are TRBV19 and TRBJ2-1; D is undetermined. V gave up 3 bases and J gave up 10 bases, with 10 bases separating them. Per the germline V gene, CDR1 is LNHDA and CDR2 is SQIVND (reference sequence). The CDR3 totals 12 residues. The CDR3 protein is CASSILSREQFF. The CDR3 DNA is TGTGCCAGTAGTATCCTGAGCAGGGAGCAGTTCTTC. The whole variable domain, filled in from reference TRBV19 and TRBJ2-1, reads DGGITQSPKYLFRKEGQNVTLSCEQNLNHDAMYWYRQDPGQGLRLIYYSQIVNDFQKGDIAEGYSVSREKKESFPLTVTSAQKNPTAFYLCASSILSREQFFGPGTRLTVL.

The chain couples TRBV11-2 to TRBJ1-1, with 8 bases lining up with TRBD1. V trimming: 1 base; J trimming: 4 bases; junction bases outside the gene matches: 2. Per the germline V gene, CDR1 is SGHAT and CDR2 is FQNNGV. The CDR3 runs 14 residues. This chain's CDR3 is CASSLGTGTTEAFF. The CDR3 DNA is TGTGCCAGCAGCTTAGGGACAGGGACCACTGAAGCTTTCTTT. Full variable domain (rest looked up from reference TRBV11-2 and TRBJ1-1): EAGVAQSPRYKIIEKRQSVAFWCNPISGHATLYWYQQILGQGPKLLIQFQNNGVVDDSQLPKDRFSAERLKGVDSTLKIQPAKLEDSAVYLCASSLGTGTTEAFFGQGTRLTVV.

This clone was counted between two and nine times. The rearrangement joins TRBV4-1 to TRBJ2-1; a weak D match, TRBD1 (5 bases). The length of the CDR3 is 17 residues. The ends were cut back, 3 bases at V and 2 bases at J, with 17 bases in the middle. Germline V gene lookup returns CDR1 MGHRA and CDR2 YSYEKL. The DNA of the CDR3 is TGCGCCAGCAGCCAGGGTCTAGGGGCCACGGCCTACAATGAGCAGTTCTTC. Encoded protein: CASSQGLGATAYNEQFF.

The CDR3 loop reads CASNPSPDTGELFF. In DNA form, the CDR3 reads TGTGCCAGCAACCCTAGCCCCGACACCGGGGAGCTGTTTTTT. The chain recombines TRBV2 with TRBJ2-2, with D maybe TRBD2 (5 bases). The length of the CDR3 is 14 residues. Trimming cost V 7 bases and J 3 bases, with 12 bases left between them. Per germline, CDR1 SNHLY and CDR2 FYNNEI.

The chain recombines TRBV4-1 with TRBJ2-1; the match to TRBD1 covers 7 bases. The germline V gene has CDR1 MGHRA and CDR2 YSYEKL. The CDR3 consists of 15 residues. With 0 bases clipped from V and 6 bases from J, the junction kept 5 bases outside the gene matches. The CDR3 bases are TGCGCCAGCAGCCAAGAAGTGACAGGGCGCAATGAGCAGTTCTTC. This sequence encodes CASSQEVTGRNEQFF.

This clone was detected only once. The gene calls are TRBV2 and TRBJ1-2, with D maybe TRBD1 (5 bases). The germline V gene has CDR1 SNHLY and CDR2 FYNNEI. Between the trimmed V and J ends, which lost 6 bases and 2 bases, there was a span of 10 bases. This CDR3 contains 13 residues. CDR3 nucleotides: TGTGCCAGCAGCGCCTCAGGGAACTATGGCTACACCTTC. It encodes CASSASGNYGYTF.

CDR3 region: CASSTPGREVEQYF. CDR3 sequence (DNA): TGTGCCAGCAGCACACCGGGACGGGAGGTCGAGCAGTACTTC. The chain joins TRBV5-4 to TRBJ2-7; 7 positions match TRBD2. V lost 4 bases, J lost 6 bases, and 10 bases stayed unmatched. From germline, CDR1 is SGHNT and CDR2 YYREEE (reference sequence). The CDR3 has 14 amino acids.

J is TRBJ2-7 and V is TRBV9; 7 bases match TRBD1. CDR3 length: 14 amino acids. The V gene's germline CDR1 is SGDLS and CDR2 YYNGEE. The V gene end was trimmed by 4 bases and the J gene end by 2 bases; junction bases not matched to a gene: 6. The CDR3 is CASSTRDSPYEQYF. In DNA form, the CDR3 reads TGTGCCAGCAGCACACGGGACAGTCCCTACGAGCAGTACTTC.

The chain carries TRBV29-1 and TRBJ2-3; TRBD2 aligns across 8 bases. CDR3 length: 16 residues. The J segment lost 3 bases and the V segment lost 0 bases, leaving 8 bases of the junction unmatched. Germline loops: CDR1 SQVTM, CDR2 ANQGSEA. Written as DNA, the CDR3 is TGCAGCGTTGAAGACCCCAGCGGGAGTGTAACAGATACGCAGTATTTT. Amino acid sequence: CSVEDPSGSVTDTQYF.

The chain joins TRBV9 to TRBJ1-1; 7 positions agree with TRBD1. The germline CDR1 and CDR2 sequences are SGDLS and YYNGEE. With 4 bases clipped from V and 2 bases from J, the junction kept 8 bases outside the gene matches. There are 15 residues in the CDR3. CDR3 loop: CASSTNRGANTEAFF. Here the CDR3 DNA reads TGTGCCAGCAGCACAAACAGGGGAGCAAACACTGAAGCTTTCTTT.

The chain's CDR3 is CASSSPGQGPYNEQFF. Written as DNA, the CDR3 is TGTGCCAGCAGCTCGCCCGGACAGGGCCCCTACAATGAGCAGTTCTTC. V is TRBV5-4 and J is TRBJ2-1; 8 bases match TRBD1. CDR1 and CDR2 (germline): SGHNT, YYREEE (reference sequence). Trimming cost V 3 bases and J 2 bases; bases outside gene matches: 7. The CDR3 runs 16 residues.

The chain carries TRBV9 and TRBJ1-1; maybe TRBD1 (6 bases). The CDR3 runs 13 residues. Trimming took off 3 bases at V and 1 base at J, with 7 bases between the two ends. Germline V gene lookup returns CDR1 SGDLS and CDR2 YYNGEE. CDR3 protein: CASSADRNTEAFF. The CDR3 nucleotides read TGTGCCAGCAGCGCGGACAGGAACACTGAAGCTTTCTTT. Filled out from reference TRBV9 and TRBJ1-1, the complete variable domain reads DSGVTQTPKHLITATGQRVTLRCSPRSGDLSVYWYQQSLDQGLQFLIQYYNGEERAKGNILERFSAQQFPDLHSELNLSSLELGDSALYFCASSADRNTEAFFGQGTRLTVV.